These T cell receptor beta chains were read from a single sample in a study of cytomegalovirus exposure and HLA in healthy donors. The table came from immunoSEQ multiplex PCR; TCRdb's copy has only in-frame clones and leaves some out. This sample has about 140,000 clones, with about 94% found just once. Sequencing used PBMCs. These receptors originate from a man younger than 30 in good health and CMV-seropositive. The CDR3 runs from the conserved cysteine through the conserved F or W. The order of the fields is CDR3 protein, CDR3 DNA, clone size, J gene, D gene, V gene. D genes are given only for firm matches. Clone size is shown for a subset of rows, as once, few, many or a class of expanded clone.

CDR3aa: CASSLGQNYEQYF; CDR3nt: TGTGCCAGCAGCTTAGGCCAGAACTACGAGCAGTACTTC; abundance: .; j_gene: TRBJ2-7; d_gene: .; v_gene: TRBV11-2
CDR3aa: CASSTTGKRANEQFF; CDR3nt: TGTGCCAGCAGCACCACAGGGAAAAGGGCCAATGAGCAGTTCTTC; abundance: .; j_gene: TRBJ2-1; d_gene: .; v_gene: TRBV11-2
CDR3aa: CASSPGVEQFF; CDR3nt: TGTGCCAGCAGTCCAGGGGTGGAGCAGTTCTTC; abundance: .; j_gene: TRBJ2-1; d_gene: .; v_gene: TRBV27
CDR3aa: CASTPGEGAQYF; CDR3nt: TGTGCCAGCACTCCGGGAGAAGGGGCCCAGTACTTC; abundance: .; j_gene: TRBJ2-5; d_gene: .; v_gene: TRBV6-6
CDR3aa: CATLLGLASGEQYF; CDR3nt: TGTGCCACCCTCCTGGGACTAGCGTCGGGAGAGCAGTACTTC; abundance: .; j_gene: TRBJ2-7; d_gene: TRBD2; v_gene: TRBV10-3
CDR3aa: CASSLSGRAYNEQFF; CDR3nt: TGTGCCAGCAGCCTGAGCGGGAGGGCCTACAATGAGCAGTTCTTC; abundance: .; j_gene: TRBJ2-1; d_gene: TRBD2; v_gene: TRBV2
CDR3aa: CASSQDSTGWTEAFF; CDR3nt: TGTGCCAGCAGCCAAGATAGTACAGGGTGGACTGAAGCTTTCTTT; abundance: .; j_gene: TRBJ1-1; d_gene: .; v_gene: TRBV4-2
CDR3aa: CASSGTKYSNQPQHF; CDR3nt: TGTGCCAGTTCGGGTACCAAATATAGCAATCAGCCCCAGCATTTT; abundance: .; j_gene: TRBJ1-5; d_gene: .; v_gene: TRBV2
CDR3aa: CASSFGGGGAFF; CDR3nt: TGTGCCAGCTCATTTGGGGGCGGCGGAGCTTTCTTT; abundance: .; j_gene: TRBJ1-1; d_gene: .; v_gene: TRBV18
CDR3aa: CASSTNVLTSYEQYF; CDR3nt: TGTGCCAGCAGCACGAACGTACTTACTTCCTACGAGCAGTACTTC; abundance: .; j_gene: TRBJ2-7; d_gene: .; v_gene: TRBV28
CDR3aa: CASSLDTRTMTGELFF; CDR3nt: TGTGCCAGCAGCCTGGACACCCGGACAATGACCGGGGAGCTGTTTTTT; abundance: .; j_gene: TRBJ2-2; d_gene: .; v_gene: TRBV9
CDR3aa: CASSQEGRGGFPNEQFF; CDR3nt: TGCGCCAGCAGCCAAGAAGGTAGGGGAGGTTTCCCCAATGAGCAGTTCTTC; abundance: .; j_gene: TRBJ2-1; d_gene: .; v_gene: TRBV4-1
CDR3aa: CASSLGRALYEQYF; CDR3nt: TGTGCCAGCAGTTTAGGCAGGGCTCTCTACGAGCAGTACTTC; abundance: .; j_gene: TRBJ2-7; d_gene: .; v_gene: TRBV27
CDR3aa: CASSIGDRGQLDTQYF; CDR3nt: TGTGCCAGCAGTATCGGGGACAGGGGACAGTTAGATACGCAGTATTTT; abundance: .; j_gene: TRBJ2-3; d_gene: TRBD1; v_gene: TRBV28
CDR3aa: CASSLDRYYEQYF; CDR3nt: TGCGCCAGCAGCCTGGACAGGTACTACGAGCAGTACTTC; abundance: .; j_gene: TRBJ2-7; d_gene: TRBD1; v_gene: TRBV5-1
CDR3aa: CASSFQGSHTQETQYF; CDR3nt: TGTGCCAGCAGCTTTCAGGGCTCCCACACCCAAGAGACCCAGTACTTC; abundance: .; j_gene: TRBJ2-5; d_gene: .; v_gene: TRBV7-6
CDR3aa: CATSSWTVQETQYF; CDR3nt: TGTGCCACCAGCTCCTGGACAGTCCAAGAGACCCAGTACTTC; abundance: .; j_gene: TRBJ2-5; d_gene: .; v_gene: TRBV15
CDR3aa: CASSLQGPGANVLTF; CDR3nt: TGTGCCAGCAGCCTACAGGGCCCTGGGGCCAACGTCCTGACTTTC; abundance: .; j_gene: TRBJ2-6; d_gene: .; v_gene: TRBV4-2
CDR3aa: CASSREGGIAEAFF; CDR3nt: TGTGCCAGCAGTCGCGAAGGGGGTATCGCTGAAGCTTTCTTT; abundance: .; j_gene: TRBJ1-1; d_gene: .; v_gene: TRBV6-1
CDR3aa: CASSPTGGASGNTIYF; CDR3nt: TGTGCCAGCTCGCCTACCGGGGGGGCCTCTGGAAACACCATATATTTT; abundance: .; j_gene: TRBJ1-3; d_gene: .; v_gene: TRBV18
CDR3aa: CASRREGLNTEAFF; CDR3nt: TGTGCCAGCAGGAGGGAGGGCTTGAACACTGAAGCTTTCTTT; abundance: .; j_gene: TRBJ1-1; d_gene: .; v_gene: TRBV25-1
CDR3aa: CASSLAGTGDKNYEQYF; CDR3nt: TGTGCCAGCAGCTTGGCCGGGACAGGGGACAAGAATTACGAGCAGTACTTC; abundance: .; j_gene: TRBJ2-7; d_gene: TRBD1; v_gene: TRBV5-4
CDR3aa: CASSEDVAGLSTDTQYF; CDR3nt: TGTGCCAGCAGTGAAGATGTAGCGGGACTAAGCACAGATACGCAGTATTTT; abundance: .; j_gene: TRBJ2-3; d_gene: TRBD2; v_gene: TRBV6-1
CDR3aa: CASSELLEGDGEQFF; CDR3nt: TGTGCCAGCAGTGAACTACTAGAGGGGGACGGTGAGCAGTTCTTC; abundance: .; j_gene: TRBJ2-1; d_gene: .; v_gene: TRBV2
CDR3aa: CAISESGHRNTGELFF; CDR3nt: TGTGCCATCAGTGAGTCGGGGCACAGGAACACCGGGGAGCTGTTTTTT; abundance: .; j_gene: TRBJ2-2; d_gene: .; v_gene: TRBV10-3
CDR3aa: CASSLAGGTGTEAFF; CDR3nt: TGTGCCAGCAGCTTAGCCGGGGGTACGGGGACTGAAGCTTTCTTT; abundance: .; j_gene: TRBJ1-1; d_gene: .; v_gene: TRBV11-3
CDR3aa: CASSISPAGTSGSNEQFF; CDR3nt: TGTGCCAGTAGTATCTCCCCGGCAGGGACTAGCGGGTCGAATGAGCAGTTCTTC; abundance: .; j_gene: TRBJ2-1; d_gene: TRBD2; v_gene: TRBV19
CDR3aa: CASSPPLAGAYNEQFF; CDR3nt: TGTGCCAGCAGCCCCCCACTAGCGGGAGCCTACAATGAGCAGTTCTTC; abundance: .; j_gene: TRBJ2-1; d_gene: TRBD2; v_gene: TRBV11-2
CDR3aa: CASSRTADQPQHF; CDR3nt: TGTGCCAGCAGTAGGACAGCAGATCAGCCCCAGCATTTT; abundance: .; j_gene: TRBJ1-5; d_gene: .; v_gene: TRBV6-1
CDR3aa: CASSIDRNYGYTF; CDR3nt: TGTGCCAGCAGTATAGACAGGAACTATGGCTACACCTTC; abundance: .; j_gene: TRBJ1-2; d_gene: .; v_gene: TRBV2
CDR3aa: CATETGGDEQYF; CDR3nt: TGTGCCACCGAGACAGGGGGTGACGAGCAGTACTTC; abundance: .; j_gene: TRBJ2-7; d_gene: TRBD1; v_gene: TRBV28
CDR3aa: CASSFRYTQYF; CDR3nt: TGTGCCAGCAGCTTTCGGTATACGCAGTATTTT; abundance: .; j_gene: TRBJ2-3; d_gene: .; v_gene: TRBV5-8
CDR3aa: CASSSQEGRGYTF; CDR3nt: TGTGCCAGCAGCTCCCAGGAGGGTCGTGGCTACACCTTC; abundance: once; j_gene: TRBJ1-2; d_gene: .; v_gene: TRBV11-2
CDR3aa: CASSGGQGRSGANVLTF; CDR3nt: TGTGCCAGCAGTGGGGGACAGGGGCGCTCTGGGGCCAACGTCCTGACTTTC; abundance: .; j_gene: TRBJ2-6; d_gene: TRBD1; v_gene: TRBV27
CDR3aa: CSVATGEWDQPQHF; CDR3nt: TGCAGCGTTGCCACAGGGGAATGGGATCAGCCCCAGCATTTT; abundance: .; j_gene: TRBJ1-5; d_gene: TRBD1; v_gene: TRBV29-1
CDR3aa: CASSLEGQYEQYF; CDR3nt: TGCGCCAGCAGCTTGGAGGGGCAGTACGAGCAGTACTTC; abundance: .; j_gene: TRBJ2-7; d_gene: .; v_gene: TRBV5-1
CDR3aa: CASSIGGGLAGGKNEQFF; CDR3nt: TGTGCCAGTAGTATAGGAGGGGGACTAGCGGGAGGGAAGAATGAGCAGTTCTTC; abundance: .; j_gene: TRBJ2-1; d_gene: TRBD2; v_gene: TRBV19
CDR3aa: CASSYSGSNQPQHF; CDR3nt: TGTGCCAGCAGTTACTCGGGCAGCAATCAGCCCCAGCATTTT; abundance: .; j_gene: TRBJ1-5; d_gene: .; v_gene: TRBV6-6
CDR3aa: CASRNPGGNQPQHF; CDR3nt: TGCGCCAGCCGTAATCCGGGAGGCAATCAGCCCCAGCATTTT; abundance: .; j_gene: TRBJ1-5; d_gene: .; v_gene: TRBV10-2
CDR3aa: CASSPQDRSGYTF; CDR3nt: TGTGCCAGCTCACCACAGGACAGAAGTGGCTACACCTTC; abundance: .; j_gene: TRBJ1-2; d_gene: .; v_gene: TRBV18
CDR3aa: CATSRAQGQPQHF; CDR3nt: TGTGCCACCAGCAGAGCCCAGGGGCAGCCCCAGCATTTT; abundance: .; j_gene: TRBJ1-5; d_gene: .; v_gene: TRBV15
CDR3aa: CASSDRGLAVNIQYF; CDR3nt: TGTGCCAGCAGTGACCGCGGACTAGCGGTAAACATTCAGTACTTC; abundance: .; j_gene: TRBJ2-4; d_gene: TRBD2; v_gene: TRBV2
CDR3aa: CASRLPGMNQPQHF; CDR3nt: TGTGCCAGCAGGCTTCCAGGGATGAATCAGCCCCAGCATTTT; abundance: .; j_gene: TRBJ1-5; d_gene: .; v_gene: TRBV7-2
CDR3aa: CASSLGLATDTQYF; CDR3nt: TGTGCCAGCAGCTTAGGGCTAGCCACAGATACGCAGTATTTT; abundance: .; j_gene: TRBJ2-3; d_gene: .; v_gene: TRBV7-2
CDR3aa: CASSATDSNTGELFF; CDR3nt: TGTGCCAGCAGCGCAACGGACAGCAACACCGGGGAGCTGTTTTTT; abundance: .; j_gene: TRBJ2-2; d_gene: .; v_gene: TRBV7-9
CDR3aa: CASSPTDRETEAFF; CDR3nt: TGTGCCAGCTCACCCACCGACAGGGAGACTGAAGCTTTCTTT; abundance: .; j_gene: TRBJ1-1; d_gene: TRBD1; v_gene: TRBV18
CDR3aa: CSVEPAVHTDTQYF; CDR3nt: TGCAGCGTTGAACCCGCGGTTCACACAGATACGCAGTATTTT; abundance: .; j_gene: TRBJ2-3; d_gene: .; v_gene: TRBV29-1
CDR3aa: CASSMGQYSTDTQYF; CDR3nt: TGTGCCAGTAGTATGGGACAGTATAGCACAGATACGCAGTATTTT; abundance: .; j_gene: TRBJ2-3; d_gene: TRBD1; v_gene: TRBV19
CDR3aa: CAIQRVNTYEQYF; CDR3nt: TGTGCCATTCAGCGGGTGAACACCTACGAGCAGTACTTC; abundance: .; j_gene: TRBJ2-7; d_gene: .; v_gene: TRBV10-3
CDR3aa: CASSVRGGDQETQYF; CDR3nt: TGTGCCAGCAGCGTCCGGGGGGGAGACCAAGAGACCCAGTACTTC; abundance: .; j_gene: TRBJ2-5; d_gene: TRBD2; v_gene: TRBV11-3
CDR3aa: CASSFRTGAGAEQYF; CDR3nt: TGTGCCAGCAGCTTTCGCACTGGAGCGGGAGCCGAGCAGTACTTC; abundance: few; j_gene: TRBJ2-7; d_gene: TRBD2; v_gene: TRBV5-4
CDR3aa: CASSLGRDGPYEQYF; CDR3nt: TGTGCCAGCAGTTTGGGGCGGGACGGACCCTACGAGCAGTACTTC; abundance: .; j_gene: TRBJ2-7; d_gene: .; v_gene: TRBV28